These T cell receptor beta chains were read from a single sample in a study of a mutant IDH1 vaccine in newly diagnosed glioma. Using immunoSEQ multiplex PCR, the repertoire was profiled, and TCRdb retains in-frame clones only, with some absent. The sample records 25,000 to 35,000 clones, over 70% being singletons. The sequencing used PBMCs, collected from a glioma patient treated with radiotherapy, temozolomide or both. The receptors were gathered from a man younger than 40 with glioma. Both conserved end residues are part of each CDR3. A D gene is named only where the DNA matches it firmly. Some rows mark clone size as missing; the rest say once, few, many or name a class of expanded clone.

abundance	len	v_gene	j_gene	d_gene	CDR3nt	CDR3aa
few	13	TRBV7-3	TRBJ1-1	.	TGTGCCAGTCAGAGGACGGGGGACACTGAAGCTTTCTTT	CASQRTGDTEAFF
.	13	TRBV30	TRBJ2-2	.	TGTGCCTGGACAAGAACAAGAACCGGGGAGCTGTTTTTT	CAWTRTRTGELFF
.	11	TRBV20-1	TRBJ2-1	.	TGCAGTGCTTCCCAGCGGAATGAGCAGTTCTTC	CSASQRNEQFF
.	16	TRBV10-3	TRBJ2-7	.	TGTGCCATCAGTGCCGAGGACAGTCCGACCCCCTACGAGCAGTACTTC	CAISAEDSPTPYEQYF
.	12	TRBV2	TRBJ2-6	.	TGTGCCAGCAGCTCTGGGGCCAACGTCCTGACTTTC	CASSSGANVLTF
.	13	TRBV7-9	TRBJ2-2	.	TGTGCCAGCAGCTTGGGGCAAGCCGGGGAGCTGTTTTTT	CASSLGQAGELFF
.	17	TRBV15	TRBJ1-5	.	TGTGCCACCAGCAGAGGCTCGAGGACCGGGCCCAATCAGCCCCAGCATTTT	CATSRGSRTGPNQPQHF
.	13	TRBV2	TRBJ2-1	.	TGTGCCAGCAGTGCCATTAGGGCGCGAGAGCAGTTCTTC	CASSAIRAREQFF
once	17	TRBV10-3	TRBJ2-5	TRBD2	TGTGCCATCAGGTCTAGCGGGGGACTCCTTTACCAAGAGACCCAGTACTTC	CAIRSSGGLLYQETQYF
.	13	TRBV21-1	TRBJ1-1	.	TGTGCCAGCAGCAAAATCGTGGAAGAGGAAGCTTTCTTT	CASSKIVEEEAFF
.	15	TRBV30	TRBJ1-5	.	TGTGCCTGGAGTAGACGGGGGGCGAGCAATCAGCCCCAGCATTTT	CAWSRRGASNQPQHF
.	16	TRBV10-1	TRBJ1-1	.	TGCGCCAGCAGTGAGTCGGCAGGGAAGACGAACACTGAAGCTTTCTTT	CASSESAGKTNTEAFF
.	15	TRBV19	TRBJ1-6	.	TGTGCCAGTAGTATGGGAGGAAGGGGGAGTTCACCCCTCCACTTT	CASSMGGRGSSPLHF
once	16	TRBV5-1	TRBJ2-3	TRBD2	TGCGCCAGCAGCCCGGGGGGACTTCTGCCCTCGGATACGCAGTATTTT	CASSPGGLLPSDTQYF
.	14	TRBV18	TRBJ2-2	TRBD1	TGTGCCAGCTCGTCGGGACAGGGAACCGGGGAGCTGTTTTTT	CASSSGQGTGELFF
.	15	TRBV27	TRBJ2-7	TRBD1	TGTGCCAGCAGTTTTTACGGACAGGGGGCTGGCGAGCAGTACTTC	CASSFYGQGAGEQYF
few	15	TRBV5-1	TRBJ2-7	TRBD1	TGCGCCAGCAGCCCCCGGGACAGGGCGTCCTACGAGCAGTACTTC	CASSPRDRASYEQYF
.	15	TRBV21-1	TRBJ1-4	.	TGTGCCAGCAGCTCACCCCGGAGGGTAGGGGAAAAACTGTTTTTT	CASSSPRRVGEKLFF
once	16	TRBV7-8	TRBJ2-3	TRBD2	TGTGCCAGCAGCCCGCGAAGCGGGGGGGCTTCAGATACGCAGTATTTT	CASSPRSGGASDTQYF
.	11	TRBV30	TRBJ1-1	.	TGTGCCTGGAGCTTGGACACTGAAGCTTTCTTT	CAWSLDTEAFF
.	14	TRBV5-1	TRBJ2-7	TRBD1	TGCGCCAGCAGCTTGAGCCGACAGGGGGGCGAGCAGTACTTC	CASSLSRQGGEQYF
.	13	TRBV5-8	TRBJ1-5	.	TGTGCCAGCAGCTCGGGAGGGGATCAGCCCCAGCATTTT	CASSSGGDQPQHF
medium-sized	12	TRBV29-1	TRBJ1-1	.	TGCAGCGTTGAGGCAGGATCGGCTGAAGCTTTCTTT	CSVEAGSAEAFF
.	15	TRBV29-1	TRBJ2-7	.	TGCAGCGTTGTTGCTTATCTGGGGGCGTCCTACGAGCAGTACTTC	CSVVAYLGASYEQYF
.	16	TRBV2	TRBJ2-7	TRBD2	TGTGCCAGCAGTGACCCCGGGAGGGCCAACTCCTACGAGCAGTACTTC	CASSDPGRANSYEQYF
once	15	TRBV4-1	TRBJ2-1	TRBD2	TGCGCCACCTCCATCCGGGAGGGCCGGGAGGATGAGCAGTTCTTC	CATSIREGREDEQFF
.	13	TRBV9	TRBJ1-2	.	TGTGCCAGCAGCGTAGATCCCGGATATGGCTACACCTTC	CASSVDPGYGYTF
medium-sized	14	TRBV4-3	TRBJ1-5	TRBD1	TGCGCCAGCAGCCCAAGACAGGGAAGGCAGCCCCAGCATTTT	CASSPRQGRQPQHF
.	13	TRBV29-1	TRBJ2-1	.	TGCAGCGTTGATAGCGCAACCCGGAATGAGCAGTTCTTC	CSVDSATRNEQFF
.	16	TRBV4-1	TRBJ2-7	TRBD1	TGCGCCAGCAGCCGACTGCCCGGGACAGCCTCCTACGAGCAGTACTTC	CASSRLPGTASYEQYF
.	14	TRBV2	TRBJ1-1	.	TGTGCCAGCAGTGATATAGGCAGGAACACTGAAGCTTTCTTT	CASSDIGRNTEAFF
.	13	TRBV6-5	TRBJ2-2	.	TGTGCCAGCACCTTCGAGAACACCGGGGAGCTGTTTTTT	CASTFENTGELFF
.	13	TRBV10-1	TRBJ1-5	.	TGCGCCAGCAGTCAGGGTTTCAATCAGCCCCAGCATTTT	CASSQGFNQPQHF
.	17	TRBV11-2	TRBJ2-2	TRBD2	TGTGCCAGCAGCCGGACTAGCGGGGGCCCTAACACCGGGGAGCTGTTTTTT	CASSRTSGGPNTGELFF
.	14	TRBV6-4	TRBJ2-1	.	TGTGCCAGCAGGCTAGCGCGACCTTTCAATGAGCAGTTCTTC	CASRLARPFNEQFF
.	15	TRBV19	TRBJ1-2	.	TGTGCCAGTAAAGTGACAGCTCCGGCCCTTTATGGCTACACCTTC	CASKVTAPALYGYTF
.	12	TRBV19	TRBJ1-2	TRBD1	TGTGCCAGTAGTACCTCGACAGGGGCGTACACCTTC	CASSTSTGAYTF
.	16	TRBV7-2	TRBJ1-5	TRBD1	TGTGCCAGCAGCTTAAGTGGACAGGGGACGAATCAGCCCCAGCATTTT	CASSLSGQGTNQPQHF
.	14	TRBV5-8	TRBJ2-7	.	TGTGCCAGCAGCTGGCCGGGACGGCGAATCGAGCAGTACTTC	CASSWPGRRIEQYF
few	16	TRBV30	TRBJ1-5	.	TGTGCCTGGAGCCAGAAGGGGATGGAGAGCAATCAGCCCCAGCATTTT	CAWSQKGMESNQPQHF
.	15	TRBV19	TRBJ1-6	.	TGTGCCAGTAGTTCGGTTGTATCCTATAATTCACCCCTCCACTTT	CASSSVVSYNSPLHF
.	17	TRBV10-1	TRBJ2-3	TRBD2	TGCGCCAGCAGGGGCCCCGTAGCGGGGGCCCGGGGAGATACGCAGTATTTT	CASRGPVAGARGDTQYF
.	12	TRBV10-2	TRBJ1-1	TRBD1	TGCGCCAGCAGTGAGGCGCCAGGGGGAGCTTTCTTT	CASSEAPGGAFF
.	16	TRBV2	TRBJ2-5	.	TGTGCCAGCAGTGAGGTGGCAGGGGATCTCCAAGAGACCCAGTACTTC	CASSEVAGDLQETQYF
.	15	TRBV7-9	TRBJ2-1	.	TGTGCCAGCAGCCTCCGGGACAACTCCTACAATGAGCAGTTCTTC	CASSLRDNSYNEQFF